The 19 T cell receptor beta chains reported below all come from one sample, sequenced in a study of cytomegalovirus exposure and HLA in healthy donors. With 60 Vbeta and 13 Jbeta primers, the PCR was carried out. Assay: immunoSEQ multiplex PCR; the TCRdb copy retains only in-frame clones and omits some. The table lists 150,000 to 200,000 clones, approximately 84% of them singletons. The sample comprised PBMCs. These receptors were obtained from a man over 45 in good health and CMV-seropositive.

The chain uses TRBV27 and TRBJ1-1; weak D call: TRBD1 (6 bases). The V and J ends lost 2 bases and 4 bases respectively, with 17 bases between them. CDR3 length: 16 amino acids. The germline V gene has CDR1 MNHEY and CDR2 SMNVEV (reference sequence). The CDR3 sequence: CASSLKADRPGTEAFF. In nucleotides, the CDR3 is TGTGCCAGCAGTTTAAAGGCAGACAGGCCGGGCACTGAAGCTTTCTTT.

The chain joins TRBV6-4 to TRBJ1-2; D is unclear. V lost 0 bases and J lost 10, with 12 bases in between. The germline gives CDR1 MRHNA, CDR2 SNTAGT. This CDR3 spans 13 amino acids. The CDR3 region has the DNA TGTGCCAGCAGTGACTCAGGCGGGGAGGACTACACCTTC. It encodes CASSDSGGEDYTF.

The chain uses TRBV7-3 and TRBJ2-3, with 10 bases matching TRBD1. Germline lookup yields CDR1 SGHTA and CDR2 FQGTGA. The CDR3 runs to 15 residues. Trimming at V came to 5 bases and at J to 5 bases, leaving 7 bases not matched to a gene. DNA for the CDR3: TGTGCCAGCAGCCCGGGACAGGGGAATATAGATACGCAGTATTTT. It codes for CASSPGQGNIDTQYF. The full variable domain, rest sourced from reference TRBV7-3 and TRBJ2-3, is GAGVSQTPSNKVTEKGKYVELRCDPISGHTALYWYRQSLGQGPEFLIYFQGTGAADDSGLPNDRFFAVRPEGSVSTLKIQRTERGDSAVYLCASSPGQGNIDTQYFGPGTRLTVL.

The chain has TRBV5-8 and TRBJ1-4, with D hard to call. With 1 base removed from V and 0 bases from J, the gap between germline ends came to 7 bases. This CDR3 has 15 amino acids. The germline gives CDR1 SGHTS, CDR2 YDEGEE. In nucleotides, the CDR3 is TGTGCCAGCAGCTTGACAGCCGCAACTAATGAAAAACTGTTTTTT. Translated, it gives CASSLTAATNEKLFF.

The chain joins TRBV21-1 to TRBJ2-3; TRBD2 was called by the table and not checked on the DNA. TRBV21-1 is given as a pseudogene. CDR3 length: 14 amino acids. The CDR3, as DNA: TGTGCCCCCCGACTAGCGGAGCCCACAGATACGCAGTATTTT. This gives the protein CAPRLAEPTDTQYF.

This chain uses TRBV2 with TRBJ2-2, with 10 bases that match TRBD1. The CDR3 has 14 amino acids. The germline gives CDR1 SNHLY, CDR2 FYNNEI. The trim removed 6 bases at V and 6 bases at J, leaving 4 bases unmatched. The CDR3 DNA reads as TGTGCCAGCAGAAGACAGGGGGCCGCCGGGGAGCTGTTTTTT. Amino acids: CASRRQGAAGELFF.

The chain employs TRBV7-6 and TRBJ2-5; TRBD2 matches 14 bases. Unmatched junction bases numbered 6, after V lost 2 bases and J lost 4 bases. The CDR3 is 17 residues long. Germline assignment: CDR1 SGHVS and CDR2 FNYEAQ. The CDR3 nucleotides are TGTGCCAGCAGCTTAACCCTGACTAGCGGGGGGGCAGAGACCCAGTACTTC. Residues: CASSLTLTSGGAETQYF.

This clone has only a few counts. The rearrangement uses TRBV23-1 and TRBJ1-5; D not certain. TRBV23-1 is treated as an ORF (open reading frame) with a function not yet certain. The ends were cut back, 6 bases at V and 0 bases at J, with 12 bases in the middle. The CDR3 covers 15 residues. DNA for the CDR3: TGCGCCAGCAGACGGACTCGCTTTAGCAATCAGCCCCAGCATTTT. This encodes CASRRTRFSNQPQHF.

In its sample, this clone was seen once. The chain recombines TRBV19 with TRBJ1-5; D gene unclear. The CDR3 spans 13 residues. CDR1 and CDR2 from the germline V gene are LNHDA and SQIVND (reference sequence). V was shortened by 4 bases and J by 5 bases, with 9 bases between the two germline ends. The CDR3 sequence is CASSTLSHQPQHF. The CDR3 DNA is TGTGCCAGTAGTACCCTATCCCATCAGCCCCAGCATTTT.

The V and J genes are TRBV29-1 and TRBJ2-5; D is uncertain. The CDR3 covers 12 residues. V lost 4 bases, J lost 5 bases, and 11 bases lay in between. CDR1 is SQVTM and CDR2 is ANQGSEA in the germline V gene. CDR3 protein: CSVGPGEETQYF. The CDR3 DNA is TGCAGCGTTGGTCCCGGTGAGGAGACCCAGTACTTC.

The chain uses TRBV6-1 and TRBJ1-5; a possible D gene is TRBD1 (5 bases). CDR1 and CDR2 from the germline V gene are MNHNS and SASEGT. V shed 1 base and J shed 7 bases, with 14 bases lying between them. This CDR3 is built from 15 residues. The CDR3 sequence: CASSEERQGEQPQHF. In DNA form, the CDR3 reads TGTGCCAGCAGTGAAGAAAGGCAGGGCGAGCAGCCCCAGCATTTT.

This chain links TRBV10-3 with TRBJ2-3, with TRBD1 matching over 7 bases. Germline V lookup: CDR1 ENHRY, CDR2 SYGVKD. Trimming cost V 8 bases and J 1 base; bases outside gene matches: 6. This CDR3 spans 14 amino acids. The CDR3 reads CAIGLGQGTDTQYF. Written as DNA, the CDR3 is TGTGCCATCGGCCTAGGACAGGGCACAGATACGCAGTATTTT.

V and J are TRBV2 and TRBJ2-5, with 8 positions matching TRBD2. The V gene's germline CDR1 is SNHLY and CDR2 FYNNEI. The CDR3 contains 12 residues. J was trimmed by 4 bases and V by 6 bases; bases with no gene match: 1. CDR3 sequence: CASSTSGETQYF. The CDR3 DNA follows: TGTGCCAGCAGCACTAGCGGAGAGACCCAGTACTTC.

This chain uses TRBV7-6 with TRBJ2-7; D may be TRBD1 (5 bases). V was cut by 0 bases and J by 2 bases, with 11 bases left in between. The CDR3 has 15 residues. Germline V gene lookup returns CDR1 SGHVS and CDR2 FNYEAQ. This chain's CDR3 is CASSLAPGQTYEQYF. The CDR3 coding sequence is TGTGCCAGCAGCTTAGCTCCAGGACAAACCTACGAGCAGTACTTC.

The chain couples TRBV18 to TRBJ2-4; possible D gene TRBD1, 5 bases. The CDR3 length is 15 residues. Trimming stripped 3 bases from V and 0 bases from J, with 9 bases between. Per the germline V gene, CDR1 is KGHSH and CDR2 is LQKENI. The CDR3 DNA sequence: TGTGCCAGCTCACCCCCGACAGTAGCCAAAAACATTCAGTACTTC. This gives the protein CASSPPTVAKNIQYF.

The J gene is TRBJ1-5, the V gene TRBV30; D ambiguous. The CDR3 is 16 amino acids. V lost 3 bases to trimming and J lost 0 bases, with 15 bases between them. From germline, CDR1 is GTSNPN and CDR2 SVGIG (reference sequence). The DNA for the CDR3 is TGTGCCTGGAGCTTACCCGGACTGGTTAGCAATCAGCCCCAGCATTTT. Its protein is CAWSLPGLVSNQPQHF.

The CDR3 here is CASREGSANTGELFF. In nucleotides, the CDR3 is TGCGCCAGCAGGGAGGGGAGCGCGAACACCGGGGAGCTGTTTTTT. The chain joins TRBV5-1 to TRBJ2-2; perhaps TRBD2 as D (6 bases). The CDR3 loop spans 15 amino acids. Trimming shortened V by 5 bases and J by 0 bases, and 11 bases separated the two germline ends. CDR1 SGHRS and CDR2 YFSETQ come from the germline V gene.

This clone is a singleton in its sample. V and J are TRBV11-2 and TRBJ2-7; 7 bases fit TRBD2. The CDR3 loop spans 15 amino acids. The germline V gene encodes CDR1 SGHAT and CDR2 FQNNGV. V lost 4 bases, J lost 2 bases, and 8 bases stayed unmatched. The CDR3 nucleotides are TGTGCCAGCAGCTCCACAATGGGGAGGGCCTACGAGCAGTACTTC. It translates to CASSSTMGRAYEQYF.

The gene calls are TRBV5-5 and TRBJ2-7, with a tentative D call TRBD1 (5 bases). The CDR3 length is 15 residues. V lost 4 bases to trimming and J lost 1 base, with 15 bases between them. In germline, CDR1 is SGHKS, CDR2 YYEKEE (reference sequence). CDR3 DNA: TGTGCCAGCAGCCGGACATTCCCATTATCCTACGAGCAGTACTTC. Its protein is CASSRTFPLSYEQYF.